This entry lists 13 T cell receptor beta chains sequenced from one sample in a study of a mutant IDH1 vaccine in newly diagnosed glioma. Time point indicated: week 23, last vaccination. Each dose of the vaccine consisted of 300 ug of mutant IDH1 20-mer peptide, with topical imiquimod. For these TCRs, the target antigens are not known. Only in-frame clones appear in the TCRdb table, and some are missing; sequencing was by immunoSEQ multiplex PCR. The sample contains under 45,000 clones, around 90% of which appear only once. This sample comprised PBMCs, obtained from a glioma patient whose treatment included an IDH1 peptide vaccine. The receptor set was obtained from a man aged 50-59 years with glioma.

The CDR3 region is CASSLGNTEAFF. CDR3 in DNA: TGTGCCAGCAGTTTGGGGAACACTGAAGCTTTCTTT. V is TRBV27 and J is TRBJ1-1; no reliable D call. Germline values: CDR1 MNHEY, CDR2 SMNVEV (reference sequence). V lost 3 bases to trimming and J lost 1 base, with 3 bases between them. The CDR3 has 12 residues.

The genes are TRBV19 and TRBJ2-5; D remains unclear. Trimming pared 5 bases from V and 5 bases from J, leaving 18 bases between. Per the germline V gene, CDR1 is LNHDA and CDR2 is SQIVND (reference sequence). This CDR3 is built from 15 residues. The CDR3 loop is CASSSGSSNWETQYF. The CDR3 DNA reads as TGTGCCAGTAGTTCCGGGTCATCCAATTGGGAGACCCAGTACTTC.

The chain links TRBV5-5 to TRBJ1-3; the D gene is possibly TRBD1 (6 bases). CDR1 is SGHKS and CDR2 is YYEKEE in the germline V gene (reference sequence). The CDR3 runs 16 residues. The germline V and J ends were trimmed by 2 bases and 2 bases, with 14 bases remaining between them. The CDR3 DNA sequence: TGTGCCAGCAGCTTCACAGGGCCCGGAGCTGGAAACACCATATATTTT. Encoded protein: CASSFTGPGAGNTIYF.

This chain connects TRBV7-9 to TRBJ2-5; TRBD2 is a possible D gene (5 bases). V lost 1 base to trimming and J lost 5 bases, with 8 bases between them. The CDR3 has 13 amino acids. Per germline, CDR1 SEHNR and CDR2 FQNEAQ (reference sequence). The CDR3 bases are TGTGCCAGCAGCTTAGGGACTCCGGAGACCCAGTACTTC. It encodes CASSLGTPETQYF.

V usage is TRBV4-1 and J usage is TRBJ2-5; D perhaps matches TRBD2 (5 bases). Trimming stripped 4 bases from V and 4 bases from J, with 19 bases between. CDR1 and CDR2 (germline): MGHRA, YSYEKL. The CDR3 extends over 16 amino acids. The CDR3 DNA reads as TGCGCCAGCAGCCTACACCCAGCTCGTGCGGGAGAGACCCAGTACTTC. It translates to CASSLHPARAGETQYF.

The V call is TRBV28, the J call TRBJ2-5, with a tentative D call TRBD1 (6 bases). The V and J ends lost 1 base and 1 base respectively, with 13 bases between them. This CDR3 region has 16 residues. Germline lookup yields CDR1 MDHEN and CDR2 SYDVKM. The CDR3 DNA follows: TGTGCCAGCAGTTTATACAGGGCTGGCCCCCAAGAGACCCAGTACTTC. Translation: CASSLYRAGPQETQYF.

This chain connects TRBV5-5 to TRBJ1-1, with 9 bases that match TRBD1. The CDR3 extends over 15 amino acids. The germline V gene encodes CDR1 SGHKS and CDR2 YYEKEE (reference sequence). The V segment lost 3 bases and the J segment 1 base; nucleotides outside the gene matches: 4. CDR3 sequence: CASSSGTGKNTEAFF. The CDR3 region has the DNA TGTGCCAGCAGCTCCGGGACAGGGAAGAACACTGAAGCTTTCTTT. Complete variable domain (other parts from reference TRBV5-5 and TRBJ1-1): DAGVTQSPTHLIKTRGQQVTLRCSPISGHKSVSWYQQVLGQGPQFIFQYYEKEERGRGNFPDRFSARQFPNYSSELNVNALLLGDSALYLCASSSGTGKNTEAFFGQGTRLTVV.

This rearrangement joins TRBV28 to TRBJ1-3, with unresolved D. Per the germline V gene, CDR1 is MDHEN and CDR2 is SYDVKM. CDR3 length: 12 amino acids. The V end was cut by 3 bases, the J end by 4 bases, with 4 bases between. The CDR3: CASSFRGNTIYF. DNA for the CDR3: TGTGCCAGCAGTTTTAGGGGAAACACCATATATTTT.

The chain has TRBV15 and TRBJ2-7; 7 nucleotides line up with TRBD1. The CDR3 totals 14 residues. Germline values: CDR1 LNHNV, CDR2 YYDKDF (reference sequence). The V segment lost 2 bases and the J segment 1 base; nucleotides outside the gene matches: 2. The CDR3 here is CATSRQQGSYEQYF. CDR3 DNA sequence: TGTGCCACCAGCAGACAACAGGGGTCCTACGAGCAGTACTTC. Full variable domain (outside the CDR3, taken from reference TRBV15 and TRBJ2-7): DAMVIQNPRYQVTQFGKPVTLSCSQTLNHNVMYWYQQKSSQAPKLLFHYYDKDFNNEADTPDNFQSRRPNTSFCFLDIRSPGLGDTAMYLCATSRQQGSYEQYFGPGTRLTVT.

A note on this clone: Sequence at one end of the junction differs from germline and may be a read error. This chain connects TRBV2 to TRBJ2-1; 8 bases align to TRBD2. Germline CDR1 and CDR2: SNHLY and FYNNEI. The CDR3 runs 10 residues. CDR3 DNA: TGTGCCAGCACGGGACTAGGGGCAGTCTTC. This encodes CASTGLGAVF.

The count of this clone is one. CDR3 residues: CASTPDAFRGSSGELFF. DNA of the CDR3: TGTGCCAGTACCCCCGACGCATTTAGGGGGTCATCCGGGGAGCTGTTTTTT. The J gene is TRBJ2-2, the V gene TRBV19, with TRBD1 as a possible D gene (6 bases). Trimming took off 7 bases at V and 6 bases at J, with 24 bases between the two ends. The CDR3 is 17 residues long. Germline assignment: CDR1 LNHDA and CDR2 SQIVND (reference sequence).

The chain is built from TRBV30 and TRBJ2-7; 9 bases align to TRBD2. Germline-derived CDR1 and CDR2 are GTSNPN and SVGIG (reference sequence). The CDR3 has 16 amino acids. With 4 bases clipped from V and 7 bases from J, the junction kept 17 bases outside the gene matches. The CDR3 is CAWNEVAGALLREQYF. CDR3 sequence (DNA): TGTGCCTGGAACGAAGTAGCGGGAGCCTTGCTGCGTGAGCAGTACTTC.

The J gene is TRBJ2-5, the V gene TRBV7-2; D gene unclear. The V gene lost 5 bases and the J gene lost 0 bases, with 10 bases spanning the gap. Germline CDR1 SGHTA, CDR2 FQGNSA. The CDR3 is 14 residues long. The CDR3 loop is CASSRNGDQETQYF. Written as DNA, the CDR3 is TGTGCCAGCAGCCGGAATGGGGACCAAGAGACCCAGTACTTC.